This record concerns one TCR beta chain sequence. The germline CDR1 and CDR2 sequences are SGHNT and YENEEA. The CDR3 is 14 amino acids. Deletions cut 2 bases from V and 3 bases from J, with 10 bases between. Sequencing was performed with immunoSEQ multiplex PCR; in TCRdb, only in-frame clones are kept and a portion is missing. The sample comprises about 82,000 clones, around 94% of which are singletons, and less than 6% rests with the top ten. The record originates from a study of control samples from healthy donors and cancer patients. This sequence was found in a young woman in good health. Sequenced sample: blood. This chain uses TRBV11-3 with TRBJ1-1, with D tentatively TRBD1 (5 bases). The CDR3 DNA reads TGTGCCAGCAGCTTAACACCCAGGGACACTGAAGCTTTCTTT. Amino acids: CASSLTPRDTEAFF.